This TCR beta chain was sequenced for a study of blood T cell repertoires in COVID-19. Overall study: Sites in the United States, Italy and Spain provided acute and convalescent COVID-19 samples. The cDNA or gDNA used as material had been derived from T cells, B-cell-depleted T cells, or PBMCs.

Under the authors' procedure: Amplified reference gene primers provided the basis for estimating nucleated cell counts. Using immunoSEQ multiplex PCR, the repertoire was profiled, and TCRdb retains in-frame clones only, with some absent. V and J calls and clone size are those listed in that table; D and trimming were worked out from the DNA. The table includes some 78,000 clones, about 89% detected once. Germline loops: CDR1 LNHDA, CDR2 SQIVND (reference sequence). J gave up 0 bases and V 6 bases, and 5 bases lay outside the gene matches. This CDR3 spans 16 amino acids. Sample: peripheral blood. The V gene is TRBV19, the J gene TRBJ1-6; 7 positions match TRBD1. This TCR derives from a man between 50 and 59 years old with active or convalescent COVID-19. This chain's CDR3 is CASSRTGVSYNSPLHF. As DNA, the CDR3 is TGTGCCAGTAGCCGGACAGGAGTCTCCTATAATTCACCCCTCCACTTT.